This record covers a single T cell receptor beta chain. The sample is drawn from a study of blood T cell repertoires in COVID-19. The CDR3 spans 13 residues. After removal of 0 bases from V and 13 bases from J, the junction contained 8 bases not matched to a gene. CDR1 is SQVTM and CDR2 is ANQGSEA in the germline V gene. Measured with immunoSEQ multiplex PCR; TCRdb has only the in-frame clones, and not every one. The sample lists roughly 200,000 clones, 85% to 90% seen once, with approximately 1.5% in the top ten. The sample consisted of peripheral blood. The chain employs TRBV29-1 and TRBJ2-1; 8 bases align to TRBD1. The receptor's source is a man between 18 and 29 years old with active or convalescent COVID-19. The CDR3 sequence is CSVEEELGQGQFF. Written as DNA, the CDR3 is TGCAGCGTTGAAGAAGAACTTGGACAGGGTCAGTTCTTC.